This TCR beta chain was retrieved from a study of CD8 T cells in Susac syndrome. Sequencing of TCR beta was carried out in blood CD8+ and CD4+ T cells. The CD8+ and CD4+ T cells were isolated magnetically using a negative isolation approach, whereas the TEMRA cells were enriched by FACS. It was with random hexamers that roughly 0.5 to 1 ug RNA was reverse transcribed. Multiplex PCR with immunoSEQ amplified the TCR beta CDR3 across 54 Vbeta and 13 Jbeta. TCRdb fed the immunoSEQ multiplex PCR reads into MiXCR, producing one record per CDR3 protein. The data contain about 400,000 distinct CDR3 sequences, 75% to 90% of them singletons. CDR1 and CDR2 (germline): LNHNV, YYDKDF (reference sequence). With V trimmed by 7 bases and J by 3 bases, 6 bases remained unmatched. The CDR3 has 13 amino acids.

The material sequenced was CD8+ T cells from PBMCs. The rearrangement uses TRBV15 and TRBJ2-7, with 7 bases matching TRBD1. This sequence was found in a human donor with multiple sclerosis. The CDR3 nucleotides are TGTGCCACCACCGGGGACAGTTTCTACGAGCAGTACTTC. Protein product: CATTGDSFYEQYF.